The sequence of this T cell receptor beta chain was determined in a study of ipilimumab plus nivolumab after autologous stem cell transplantation. For the study at large: The DLBCL cohort had primary refractory and relapsed disease, with 18-month progression-free survival of around 88% and 27%.

The method was immunoSEQ multiplex PCR; TCRdb's version includes in-frame clones alone and lacks a portion of them. The sample has fewer than 95,000 clones; 83% are singletons. The V gene lost 1 base and the J gene lost 6 bases, with 14 bases spanning the gap. Germline assignment: CDR1 SGHAT and CDR2 FQNNGV. CDR3 length: 15 amino acids. The receptor's source is a male donor with diffuse large B-cell lymphoma. V usage is TRBV11-2 and J usage is TRBJ2-3; D is possibly TRBD2 (7 bases). Sequenced here: PBMCs, sampled in a trial of ipilimumab plus nivolumab as post-transplant consolidation. As DNA, the CDR3 is TGTGCCAGCAGCTTAGCGGGGGGCGCCGCCGATACGCAGTATTTT. Translated, it gives CASSLAGGAADTQYF.